The 17 T cell receptor beta chains in this list originate from one sample, sequenced in a study of T cells in Graves' hyperthyroidism and ophthalmopathy. The source material, RNA transcripts, was used to amplify TCR beta CDR3 regions. The TCR CDR3 was amplified in a first-round RT-PCR using the HTBI primer set. TCRdb reanalysed the multiplex PCR reads using MiXCR and keeps one entry per CDR3 protein. The sample carries about 500,000 distinct CDR3 sequences, 40% to 55% recorded once. Sequenced material: peripheral blood or thyroid tissue (not recorded which). The receptor source for this set is an adult woman with Graves' disease, either hyperthyroidism or ophthalmopathy (not recorded which).

This clonotype was picked up a small number of times. The chain combines TRBV6-5 with TRBJ1-1, with a tentative D call TRBD1 (6 bases). V lost 10 bases and J 1 base, leaving 16 bases between the germline ends. This CDR3 region has 14 residues. Germline V CDR1 and CDR2: MNHEY, SVGAGI. This CDR3 is CAIRLDRTNTEAFF. The DNA for the CDR3 is TGTGCCATCAGGCTAGACAGGACGAACACTGAAGCTTTCTTT.

This clonotype was detected only once. Because it lacks the conserved phenylalanine or tryptophan at the end, this CDR3 is likely a read error. J is TRBJ1-1 and V is TRBV29-1, with a weak D call TRBD1 (6 bases). Germline-derived CDR1 and CDR2 are SQVTM and ANQGSEA. The CDR3 consists of 13 residues. CDR3 residues: CRATAQGNTEAFL. The CDR3, as DNA: TGCAGGGCTACCGCACAGGGTAACACTGAAGCTTTCCTT.

The chain is built from TRBV2 and TRBJ2-7; 13 bases agree with TRBD2. Trimming cost V 7 bases and J 7 bases; bases outside gene matches: 7. This CDR3 contains 14 residues. The germline CDR1 and CDR2 sequences are SNHLY and FYNNEI. The CDR3 protein is CASIPGLAGLEQYF. DNA for the CDR3: TGTGCCAGCATCCCGGGACTAGCGGGATTAGAGCAGTACTTC.

V usage is TRBV29-1 and J usage is TRBJ1-1; D perhaps matches TRBD1 (6 bases). V gave up 3 bases and J gave up 1 base, with 9 bases separating them. The CDR3 spans 13 residues. Germline V gene lookup returns CDR1 SQVTM and CDR2 ANQGSEA. For the CDR3, the DNA is TGCAGCGTTGACAGGGGTCAGAACACTGAAGCTTTCTTT. Protein: CSVDRGQNTEAFF.

The chain recombines TRBV6-2 or TRBV6-3 with TRBJ2-7, with 9 positions matching TRBD2. Unmatched junction bases numbered 9, after V lost 5 bases and J lost 1 base. The germline gives CDR1 MNHEY, CDR2 SVGEGT. The CDR3 is 16 residues long. The CDR3 sequence is CASSPLVAGASYEQYF. Here the CDR3 DNA reads TGTGCCAGCAGTCCCCTCGTAGCGGGAGCTTCCTACGAGCAGTACTTC.

This clonotype was seen ten or more times. The rearrangement joins TRBV7-9 to TRBJ1-6; TRBD1 might be the D (5 bases). The V end lost 5 bases, the J end lost 8 bases, and 13 bases lay between the germline ends. Germline V lookup: CDR1 SEHNR, CDR2 FQNEAQ (reference sequence). The CDR3 consists of 14 residues. CDR3 nucleotides: TGTGCCAGCAGCCTCAGGGTCGAGGATTCACCCCTCCACTTT. Its protein is CASSLRVEDSPLHF.

This clonotype was detected many times. The CDR3 region has the DNA TGTGCCAGCAGCGCTGCTACAGGGGCGAACACTGAAGCTTTCTTT. This codes for CASSAATGANTEAFF. The gene calls are TRBV9 and TRBJ1-1; 7 bases are a match to TRBD1. CDR3 length: 15 amino acids. CDR1 SGDLS and CDR2 YYNGEE come from the germline V gene. Trimming at V came to 3 bases and at J to 1 base, leaving 6 bases not matched to a gene.

This clonotype has at least ten counts. V gene TRBV19 combines with J gene TRBJ1-3; D is unresolved. The V end lost 3 bases, the J end lost 0 bases, and 6 bases lay between the germline ends. This CDR3 contains 14 residues. CDR1 is LNHDA, CDR2 SQIVND, per germline (reference sequence). DNA of the CDR3: TGTGCCAGTAGTATCACCAGCTCTGGAAACACCATATATTTT. As protein: CASSITSSGNTIYF.

This clonotype was seen just once. The J gene is TRBJ1-6, the V gene TRBV12-3 or TRBV12-4; a possible D gene is TRBD1 (6 bases). The CDR3 contains 13 residues. V was pared by 9 bases and J by 7 bases, with 13 bases between. The CDR3 spells CASRLGGNSPLHF. Written as DNA, the CDR3 is TGTGCCAGTCGGTTGGGGGGCAATTCACCCCTCCACTTT.

In its sample, this clonotype was seen a few times. The rearrangement joins TRBV7-2 to TRBJ1-2; D not certain. V lost 4 bases and J lost 7, with 13 bases in between. CDR1 and CDR2 from the germline V gene are SGHTA and FQGNSA. The CDR3 has 13 amino acids. DNA for the CDR3: TGTGCCAGCAGCTCCATTCCTGAGGGTGGCTACACCTTC. Translation gives CASSSIPEGGYTF. The complete variable domain, with remaining parts taken from reference TRBV7-2 and TRBJ1-2, reads GAGVSQSPSNKVTEKGKDVELRCDPISGHTALYWYRQSLGQGLEFLIYFQGNSAPDKSGLPSDRFSAERTGGSVSTLTIQRTQQEDSAVYLCASSSIPEGGYTFGSGTRLTVV.

The V and J genes are TRBV5-1 and TRBJ2-7; D remains unclear. CDR1 and CDR2 (germline): SGHRS, YFSETQ. The CDR3 sequence is 12 residues long. V lost 4 bases and J lost 6, with 11 bases in between. The CDR3 is CASSATKREQYF. DNA for the CDR3: TGCGCCAGCAGCGCAACAAAGCGCGAGCAGTACTTC.

The V and J genes are TRBV20-1 and TRBJ1-1; 7 bases are shared with TRBD1. This CDR3 spans 14 amino acids. The V gene's germline CDR1 is DFQATT and CDR2 SNEGSKA (reference sequence). Losses at the gene ends were 0 bases for V and 10 bases for J; bases not matched to a gene: 11. The DNA for the CDR3 is TGCAGTGCTAGAGACGAACGACAGGGCTCAGGAGCTTTCTTT. It translates to CSARDERQGSGAFF.

This clonotype was observed at least ten times. The rearrangement uses TRBV11-2 and TRBJ1-5, with TRBD1 as a possible D gene (5 bases). In germline, CDR1 is SGHAT, CDR2 FQNNGV. The V end lost 1 base, the J end lost 9 bases, and 10 bases lay between the germline ends. This CDR3 spans 13 amino acids. CDR3 sequence: CASSLVRGLPQHF. The CDR3 DNA follows: TGTGCCAGCAGCTTAGTAAGGGGATTGCCCCAGCATTTT. The variable domain in full, completed from reference TRBV11-2 and TRBJ1-5, reads EAGVAQSPRYKIIEKRQSVAFWCNPISGHATLYWYQQILGQGPKLLIQFQNNGVVDDSQLPKDRFSAERLKGVDSTLKIQPAKLEDSAVYLCASSLVRGLPQHFGDGTRLSIL.

In DNA form, the CDR3 reads TGTGCCAGCAGCTTGGCTTCCCGGGGGAATTCACCCCTCCACTTT. It translates to CASSLASRGNSPLHF. The rearrangement links TRBV5-4 to TRBJ1-6; D perhaps matches TRBD1 (5 bases). Deletions cut 0 bases from V and 7 bases from J, with 11 bases between. There are 15 residues in the CDR3. Germline V gene sequence: CDR1 SGHNT, CDR2 YYREEE (reference sequence).

This clonotype was seen only once. The rearrangement joins TRBV5-5 to TRBJ1-1; D gene unclear. CDR3 size: 14 residues. The V end was cut by 0 bases, the J end by 1 base, with 7 bases between. Germline CDR1 reads SGHKS; CDR2 reads YYEKEE (reference sequence). The CDR3 bases are TGTGCCAGCAGCTTGGGGGTCTGGAACACTGAAGCTTTCTTT. Translating it yields CASSLGVWNTEAFF.

This clonotype has only a few counts. The genes are TRBV28 and TRBJ1-2; a weak D match, TRBD1 (5 bases). CDR3 length: 14 residues. With 4 bases removed from V and 4 bases from J, the gap between germline ends came to 13 bases. Per the germline V gene, CDR1 is MDHEN and CDR2 is SYDVKM. The CDR3 protein is CASSSGTAIYGYTF. CDR3 nucleotides: TGTGCCAGCAGTTCCGGGACGGCGATCTATGGCTACACCTTC.

This clonotype was recorded many times. The chain couples TRBV27 to TRBJ1-6; TRBD1 is a possible D gene (5 bases). CDR3 length: 13 residues. Deletions cut 6 bases from V and 9 bases from J, with 12 bases between. The germline V gene encodes CDR1 MNHEY and CDR2 SMNVEV (reference sequence). CDR3 DNA sequence: TGTGCCAGCAGATTAAATGGGGGTTCACCCCTCCACTTT. As protein: CASRLNGGSPLHF.